This T cell receptor (beta chain) came from a study of CD8+ T cells in alopecia areata. Sequencing relied on a cDNA template that was reverse transcribed from extracted RNA. The assay was immunoSEQ multiplex PCR, and TCRdb's table has in-frame clones only and misses some. This table has 120,000 to 150,000 clones, about 90% appearing once. The CDR3 has 14 amino acids. Germline loops: CDR1 SQVTM, CDR2 ANQGSEA. The V end was cut by 1 base, the J end by 6 bases, with 16 bases between. Researchers took lesional scalp punch biopsies and peripheral blood from people who were alopecia areata patients. A word on this clone: Its antigen is unidentified.

Whole-study findings and limits: Possibly because of HLA-related factors, TCR sharing was less clear across patients than in mice. Scalp specimens additionally yield sequences from normal skin's resident alphabeta T cells.

The TCR sequence derives from a human donor with alopecia areata. Sample: CD8+ T cells sorted from blood, taken at week 0. The rearrangement uses TRBV29-1 and TRBJ2-7; D is ambiguous. The CDR3 reads CSVEVGLLSSEQYF. The CDR3 region has the DNA TGCAGCGTTGAAGTCGGCCTTCTGTCGTCCGAGCAGTACTTC.